These 6 T cell receptor beta chains were all obtained from the same sample, sequenced in a study of sequential checkpoint blockade in melanoma. Generated by immunoSEQ multiplex PCR, the TCRdb table keeps only in-frame clones and is missing some. The sample shows fewer than 550 clones, over 15% of them seen only once. The treatment: randomized to nivolumab then ipilimumab (arm A) or the reverse (arm B). The sequencing here drew on tumor tissue (inferred from file names), taken from a patient given nivolumab and ipilimumab in sequence. Source of these receptors: a human donor with melanoma.

The chain links TRBV7-2 to TRBJ2-7; either TRBD1 or TRBD2 may fit D (6 bases each). Germline values: CDR1 SGHTA, CDR2 FQGNSA. CDR3 size: 13 residues. V was pared by 6 bases and J by 6 bases, with 15 bases between. The chain's CDR3 is CASRRPGDIEQYF. As DNA, the CDR3 is TGTGCCAGCAGGCGGCCGGGGGACATCGAGCAGTACTTC. The full variable domain, rest sourced from reference TRBV7-2 and TRBJ2-7, is GAGVSQSPSNKVTEKGKDVELRCDPISGHTALYWYRQSLGQGLEFLIYFQGNSAPDKSGLPSDRFSAERTGGSVSTLTIQRTQQEDSAVYLCASRRPGDIEQYFGPGTRLTVT.

J is TRBJ1-3 and V is TRBV1. TRBV1 counts as a pseudogene. CDR3 size: 13 residues. CDR3 in DNA: TGCGCCAGCAGCCAAGTCGCAGGAAACACCATATATTTT. It encodes CASSQVAGNTIYF.

By sample fraction, this clone is medium-sized (0.01 to 0.1%). The chain joins TRBV7-7 to TRBJ1-4; tentative D call: TRBD1 (6 bases). The CDR3 is made up of 15 amino acids. CDR1 is SSHAT and CDR2 is FNYEAQ in the germline V gene (reference sequence). V lost 5 bases to trimming and J lost 7 bases, with 17 bases between them. Here the CDR3 reads CASSESFRGAEKLFF. The DNA of the CDR3 is TGTGCCAGCAGCGAGAGTTTCAGGGGAGCTGAAAAACTGTTTTTT.

This clone was seen a handful of times. The genes are TRBV11-3 and TRBJ2-6, with D possibly being TRBD1 (6 bases). The length of the CDR3 is 15 residues. The V gene's germline CDR1 is SGHNT and CDR2 YENEEA. Trimming took 4 bases from V and 4 from J, leaving 11 bases between them. The CDR3 spells CASSSGQPGANVLTF. Written as DNA, the CDR3 is TGTGCCAGCAGCTCCGGACAGCCCGGGGCCAACGTCCTGACTTTC.

The V call is TRBV7-6, the J call TRBJ1-6; D is undetermined. This CDR3 has 16 amino acids. Germline loops: CDR1 SGHVS, CDR2 FNYEAQ. Trimming shortened V by 1 base and J by 4 bases, and 11 bases separated the two germline ends. In DNA, the CDR3 is TGTGCCAGCAGCTTAGGTGACTGGACGTATAATTCACCCCTCCACTTT. Its protein product is CASSLGDWTYNSPLHF. Complete variable domain (other parts from reference TRBV7-6 and TRBJ1-6): GAGVSQSPRYKVTKRGQDVALRCDPISGHVSLYWYRQALGQGPEFLTYFNYEAQQDKSGLPNDRFSAERPEGSISTLTIQRTEQRDSAMYRCASSLGDWTYNSPLHFGNGTRLTVT.

This chain links TRBV5-1 with TRBJ2-6; perhaps TRBD1 as D (5 bases). Germline V gene lookup returns CDR1 SGHRS and CDR2 YFSETQ. Trimming took 5 bases from V and 0 from J, leaving 6 bases between them. The CDR3 loop spans 14 amino acids. Here the CDR3 DNA reads TGCGCCAGCAGGACAGTCTCTGGGGCCAACGTCCTGACTTTC. Protein product: CASRTVSGANVLTF.